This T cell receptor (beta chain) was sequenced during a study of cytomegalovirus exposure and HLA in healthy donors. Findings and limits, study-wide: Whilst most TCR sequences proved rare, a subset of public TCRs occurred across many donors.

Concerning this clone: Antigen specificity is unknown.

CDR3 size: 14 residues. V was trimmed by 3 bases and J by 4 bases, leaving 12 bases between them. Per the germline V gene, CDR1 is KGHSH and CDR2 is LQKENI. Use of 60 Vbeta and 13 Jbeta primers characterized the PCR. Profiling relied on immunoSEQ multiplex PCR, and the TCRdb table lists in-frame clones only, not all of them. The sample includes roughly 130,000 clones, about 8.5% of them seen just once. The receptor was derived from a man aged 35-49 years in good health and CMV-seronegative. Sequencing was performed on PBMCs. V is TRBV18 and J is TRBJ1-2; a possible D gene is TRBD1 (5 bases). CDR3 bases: TGTGCCAGCTCACCCCCGACAGACCGCTATGGCTACACCTTC. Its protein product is CASSPPTDRYGYTF.